This entry features one TCR beta chain sequence. This clone was recorded a few times. The antigen it recognizes is unknown. Nothing much larger sits one base from this clone, and base qualities are not available. This sample is drawn from a study of blood T cell repertoires in COVID-19 (dated by TCRdb to 2018 to 2021). Regarding the complete study: Samples from collaborators originated in the United States, Italy and Spain and spanned both the acute and convalescent phases of COVID-19. A de-identified subject ID, COVID-19 status, age in years and sex were almost always included in the sample metadata. Deeply sampled blood TCRbeta repertoires from subjects exposed to, actively infected with, or recovered from COVID-19 were included in the dataset. Samples came from the ongoing ImmuneRACE study (first 160 participants) plus 1,254 subjects from 6 global collaborators. The prospective study material was composed of cDNA or gDNA derived from T cells, B-cell-depleted T cells, or PBMCs. A freely available public database, intended as a resource for researchers studying the immune response to SARS-CoV-2, is where the repertoires were released. Where available, HLA class I and class II types were taken from metadata supplied by the sample provider and were not determined by assay-based typing.

Broader findings and caveats from the paper: The amount of clinical and demographic metadata varied by source and participant and was provided uncurated.

TCRbeta CDR3 regions were amplified from genomic DNA by means of the immunoSEQ Assay, a bias-controlled multiplex PCR. Per the source publication's procedure: Nucleated cell counts per sample were estimated from amplification of reference gene primers within the assay. To quantify the absolute abundance of each unique TCRbeta CDR3 rearrangement, sequence reads were collapsed and filtered. For each sample, productive Simpson clonality was calculated by taking the square root of Simpson's diversity index across productive rearrangements. The immuneACCESS repertoire file appears here via TCRdb, limited to in-frame rearrangements. These files lack a portion of the clones; in checked studies, under half of the deficit traces to unresolved V genes, and the cause of the others is not known. That table furnishes V, J and clone size, whereas the DNA furnished D and trimming. The sample table shows about 240,000 clones, and roughly nine tenths are seen once. The top ten constitute 10% to 13% of the sample.

One collaborating source in Seattle enrolled patients during active infection and followed them longitudinally through the course of disease. The collaborating institutions used their own protocols to collect whole blood in K2EDTA tubes. For TCRbeta analysis, collaborators shipped samples in one of three forms: frozen whole blood, isolated PBMCs, or DNA extracted from either of those sample types. Input material: peripheral blood. This receptor was identified in a woman aged 45-59 years with COVID-19, enrolled during active disease.

The CDR3 reads CASSIGSLTGTGELFF. The DNA sequence is TGCGCCAGCAGTATAGGGTCTTTAACAGGCACCGGGGAGCTGTTTTTT. The V and J segments used are TRBV4-1 and TRBJ2-2, and TRBD1 may be the D gene, going by 5 matching bases. For CDR1 and CDR2, the germline V gene lists MGHRA and YSYEKL. The CDR3 goes from the cysteine to the phenylalanine over 16 residues. This entry keeps only the CDR3 DNA: 48 bases, framed from base 1. Trimming costs V 6 bases and J 4 bases, and their ends lie 18 bases apart.